This record looks at one T cell receptor beta chain sequence and its context. The antigen is unknown. Gene names and germline refer to mouse. The data originate from a study of tissue T cells after allogeneic stem cell transplantation. Findings and caveats of the study: TCR repertoires tracked anatomic similarity, regardless of disease or transplant status.

Stated time point: mouse harvest day 14 after allogeneic transplant. Each mouse received 10^7 T-cell-depleted marrow cells plus 10^6 splenic CD5+ T cells by tail vein. This mouse GVHD model was MHC-mismatched B6 to BALB/c, profiled day 7 or 14. Here immunoSEQ multiplex PCR was the method, and the copy in TCRdb shows in-frame clones only, minus some. The sample records approximately 8,800 clones, around 40% being singletons. The sequence came from a female BALB/c mouse given C57BL/6 T cells with graft-versus-host disease after an allogeneic hematopoietic cell transplant. The sequenced sample was skin.

CDR3 protein: CASSLSHYSGNTLYF. Partial CDR3 DNA: TGTGCCAGCAGTCTGTCGCATTATTCTGGAAATACGCTCTAT. The chain uses TRBV26 and TRBJ1-3; D remains unclear. The read ends 1 residue early relative to the CDR3; the germline J gene fills the gap. Trimming cost V 0 bases and J 0 bases, with 6 bases left between them. The CDR3 has 15 amino acids. From germline, CDR1 is KGHPV and CDR2 FQNQEV (reference sequence).